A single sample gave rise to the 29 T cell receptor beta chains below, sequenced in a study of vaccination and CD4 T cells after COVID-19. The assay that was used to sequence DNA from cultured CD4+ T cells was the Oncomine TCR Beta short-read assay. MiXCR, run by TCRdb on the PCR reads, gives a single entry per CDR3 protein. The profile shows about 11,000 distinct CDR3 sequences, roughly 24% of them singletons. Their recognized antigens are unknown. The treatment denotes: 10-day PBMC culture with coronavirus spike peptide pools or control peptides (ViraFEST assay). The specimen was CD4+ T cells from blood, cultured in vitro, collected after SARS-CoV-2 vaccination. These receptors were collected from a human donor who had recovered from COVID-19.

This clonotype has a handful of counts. CDR3 sequence reads: CAISATANQPQHF. The CDR3 nucleotides read TGTGCCATCAGTGCGACAGCGAATCAGCCCCAGCATTTT. The chain links TRBV10-3 to TRBJ1-5; a weak D match, TRBD1 (5 bases). This CDR3 comprises 13 residues. The germline gives CDR1 ENHRY, CDR2 SYGVKD. Trimming took 4 bases from V and 4 from J, leaving 8 bases between them.

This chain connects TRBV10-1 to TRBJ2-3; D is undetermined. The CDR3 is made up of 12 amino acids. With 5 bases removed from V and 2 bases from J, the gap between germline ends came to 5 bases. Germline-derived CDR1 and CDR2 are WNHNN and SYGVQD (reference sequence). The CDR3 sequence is CASSPDTDTQYF. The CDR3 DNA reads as TGCGCCAGCAGTCCCGACACAGATACGCAGTATTTT.

This CDR3 is CATSTTGLSTDTQYF. Written as DNA, the CDR3 is TGTGCCACCAGTACGACAGGGCTCAGCACAGATACGCAGTATTTT. The V and J genes are TRBV24-1 and TRBJ2-3, with 7 bases fitting TRBD1. This CDR3 is 15 amino acids long. CDR1 and CDR2 from the germline V gene are KGHDR and SFDVKD. V lost 6 bases and J lost 0; bases outside the gene matches: 5.

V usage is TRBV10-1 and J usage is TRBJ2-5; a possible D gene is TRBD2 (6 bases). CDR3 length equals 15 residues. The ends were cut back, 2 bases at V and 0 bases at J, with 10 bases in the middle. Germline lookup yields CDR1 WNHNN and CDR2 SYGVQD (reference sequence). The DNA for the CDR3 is TGCGCCAGCAGTGAGCCTAGCGCGAACCAAGAGACCCAGTACTTC. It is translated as CASSEPSANQETQYF.

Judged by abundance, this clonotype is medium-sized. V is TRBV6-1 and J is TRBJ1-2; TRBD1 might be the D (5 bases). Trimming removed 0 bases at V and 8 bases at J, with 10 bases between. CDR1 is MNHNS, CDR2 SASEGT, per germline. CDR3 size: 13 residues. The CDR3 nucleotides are TGTGCCAGCAGTGAAGCTGGGGCAGTCGGCTACACCTTC. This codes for CASSEAGAVGYTF.

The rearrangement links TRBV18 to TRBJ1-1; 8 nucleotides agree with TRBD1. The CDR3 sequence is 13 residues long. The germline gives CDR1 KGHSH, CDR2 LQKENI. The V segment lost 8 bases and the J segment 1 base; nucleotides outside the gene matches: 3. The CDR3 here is CASRGQANTEAFF. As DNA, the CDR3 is TGTGCCAGCCGGGGACAGGCGAACACTGAAGCTTTCTTT.

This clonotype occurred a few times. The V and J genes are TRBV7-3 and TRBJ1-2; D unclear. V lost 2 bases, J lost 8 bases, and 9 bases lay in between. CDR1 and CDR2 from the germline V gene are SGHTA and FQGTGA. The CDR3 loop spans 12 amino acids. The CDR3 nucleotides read TGTGCCAGCAGCTTAGGGGTTTGGGGCTACACCTTC. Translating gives CASSLGVWGYTF.

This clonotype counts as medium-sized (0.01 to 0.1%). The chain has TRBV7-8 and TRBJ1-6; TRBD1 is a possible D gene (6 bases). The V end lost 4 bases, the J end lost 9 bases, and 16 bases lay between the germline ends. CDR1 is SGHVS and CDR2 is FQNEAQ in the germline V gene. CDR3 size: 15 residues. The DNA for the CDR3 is TGTGCCAGCAGCTACCCACAGGGAAACCCTTCACCCCTCCACTTT. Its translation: CASSYPQGNPSPLHF. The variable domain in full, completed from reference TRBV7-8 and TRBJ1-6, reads GAGVSQSPRYKVAKRGQDVALRCDPISGHVSLFWYQQALGQGPEFLTYFQNEAQLDKSGLPSDRFFAERPEGSVSTLKIQRTQQEDSAVYLCASSYPQGNPSPLHFGNGTRLTVT.

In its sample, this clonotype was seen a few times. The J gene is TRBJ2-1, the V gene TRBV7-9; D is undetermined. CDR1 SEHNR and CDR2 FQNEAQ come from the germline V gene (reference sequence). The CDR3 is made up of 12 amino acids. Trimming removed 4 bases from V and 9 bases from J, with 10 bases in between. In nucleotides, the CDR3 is TGTGCCAGCAGCTCGATGGGGATTGAGCAGTTCTTC. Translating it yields CASSSMGIEQFF.

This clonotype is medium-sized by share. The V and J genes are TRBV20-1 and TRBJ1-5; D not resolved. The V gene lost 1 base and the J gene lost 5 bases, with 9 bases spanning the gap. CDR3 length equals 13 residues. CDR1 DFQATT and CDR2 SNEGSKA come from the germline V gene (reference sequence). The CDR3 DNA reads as TGCAGTGCTAGAGTCGGGATGGATCAGCCCCAGCATTTT. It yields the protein CSARVGMDQPQHF.

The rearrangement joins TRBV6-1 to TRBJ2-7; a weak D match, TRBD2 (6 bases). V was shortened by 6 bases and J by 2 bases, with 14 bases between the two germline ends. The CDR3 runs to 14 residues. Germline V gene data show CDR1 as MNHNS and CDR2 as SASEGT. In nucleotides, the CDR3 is TGTGCCAGCAGGGGGGGATCAAGAGCCTACGAGCAGTACTTC. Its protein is CASRGGSRAYEQYF.

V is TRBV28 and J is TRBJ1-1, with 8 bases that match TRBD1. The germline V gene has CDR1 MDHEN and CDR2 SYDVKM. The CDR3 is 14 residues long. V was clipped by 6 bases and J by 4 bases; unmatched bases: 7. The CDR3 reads CASRGQGFLTEAFF. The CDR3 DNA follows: TGTGCCAGCAGAGGACAGGGTTTCCTCACTGAAGCTTTCTTT.

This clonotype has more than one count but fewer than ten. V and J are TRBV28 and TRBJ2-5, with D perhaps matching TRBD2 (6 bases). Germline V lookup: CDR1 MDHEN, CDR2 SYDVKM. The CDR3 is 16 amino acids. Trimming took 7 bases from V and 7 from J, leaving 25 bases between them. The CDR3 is CASTFGAWGVGVTQYF. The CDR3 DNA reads TGTGCCAGCACGTTTGGAGCATGGGGGGTCGGAGTGACCCAGTACTTC.

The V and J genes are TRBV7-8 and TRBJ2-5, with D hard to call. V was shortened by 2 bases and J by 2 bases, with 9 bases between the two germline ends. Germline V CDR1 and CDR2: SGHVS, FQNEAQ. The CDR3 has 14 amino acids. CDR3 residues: CASSLLTRQETQYF. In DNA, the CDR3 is TGTGCCAGCAGCTTACTGACGAGACAAGAGACCCAGTACTTC.

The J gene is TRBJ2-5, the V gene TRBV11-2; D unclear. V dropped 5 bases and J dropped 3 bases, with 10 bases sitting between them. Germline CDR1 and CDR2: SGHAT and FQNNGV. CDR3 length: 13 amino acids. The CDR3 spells CASSPRREETQYF. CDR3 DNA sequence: TGTGCCAGCAGCCCCCGGCGCGAAGAGACCCAGTACTTC.

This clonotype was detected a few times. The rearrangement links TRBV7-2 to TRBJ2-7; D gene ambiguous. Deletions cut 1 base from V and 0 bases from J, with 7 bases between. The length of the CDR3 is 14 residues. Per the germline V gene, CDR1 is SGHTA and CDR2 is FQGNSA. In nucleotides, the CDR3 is TGTGCCAGCAGCTTAGTGTACCTCTCCTACGAGCAGTACTTC. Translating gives CASSLVYLSYEQYF.

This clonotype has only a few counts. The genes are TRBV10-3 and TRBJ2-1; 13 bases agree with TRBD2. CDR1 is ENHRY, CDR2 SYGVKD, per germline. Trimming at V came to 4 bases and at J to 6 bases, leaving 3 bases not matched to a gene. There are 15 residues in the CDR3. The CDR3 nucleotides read TGTGCCATCAGTGGGGGACTAGCGGGGTTCAATGAGCAGTTCTTC. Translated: CAISGGLAGFNEQFF.

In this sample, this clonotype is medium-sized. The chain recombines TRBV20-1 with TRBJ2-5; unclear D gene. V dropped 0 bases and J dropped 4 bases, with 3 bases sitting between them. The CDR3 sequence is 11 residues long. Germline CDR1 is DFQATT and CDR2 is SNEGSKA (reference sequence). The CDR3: CSARDRETQYF. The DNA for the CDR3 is TGCAGTGCTAGAGACCGAGAGACCCAGTACTTC.

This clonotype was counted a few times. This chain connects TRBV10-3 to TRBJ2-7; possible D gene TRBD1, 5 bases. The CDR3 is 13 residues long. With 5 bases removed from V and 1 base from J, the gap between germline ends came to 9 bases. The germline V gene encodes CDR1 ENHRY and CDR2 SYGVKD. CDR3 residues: CAISTQESYEQYF. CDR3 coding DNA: TGTGCCATCAGTACACAGGAATCCTACGAGCAGTACTTC.

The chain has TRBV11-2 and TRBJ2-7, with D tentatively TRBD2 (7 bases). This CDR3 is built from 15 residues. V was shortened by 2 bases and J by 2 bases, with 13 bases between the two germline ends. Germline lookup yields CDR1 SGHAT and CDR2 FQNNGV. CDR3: CASSLIGGGPYEQYF. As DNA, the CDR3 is TGTGCCAGCAGCTTAATAGGGGGAGGGCCCTACGAGCAGTACTTC.

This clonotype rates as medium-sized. The CDR3 here is CSAPAPPGQETQYF. Written as DNA, the CDR3 is TGCAGTGCTCCTGCACCGCCGGGTCAAGAGACCCAGTACTTC. This chain joins TRBV20-1 and TRBJ2-5; the D is unclear. The CDR3 totals 14 residues. From germline, CDR1 is DFQATT and CDR2 SNEGSKA (reference sequence). V shed 5 bases and J shed 2 bases, with 15 bases lying between them.

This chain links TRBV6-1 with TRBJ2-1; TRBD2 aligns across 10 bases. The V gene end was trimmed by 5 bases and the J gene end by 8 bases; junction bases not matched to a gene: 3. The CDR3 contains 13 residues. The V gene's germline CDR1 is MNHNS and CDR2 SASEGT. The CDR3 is CASSLGLADEQFF. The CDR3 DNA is TGTGCCAGCAGTCTAGGACTAGCGGATGAGCAGTTCTTC.

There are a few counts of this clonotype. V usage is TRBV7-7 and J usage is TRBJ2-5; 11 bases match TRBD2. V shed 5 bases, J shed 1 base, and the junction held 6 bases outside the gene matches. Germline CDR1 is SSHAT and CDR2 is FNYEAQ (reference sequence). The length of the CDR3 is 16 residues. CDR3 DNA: TGTGCCAGCAGCGCAGGGACTAGCGGCTTCCAAGAGACCCAGTACTTC. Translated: CASSAGTSGFQETQYF. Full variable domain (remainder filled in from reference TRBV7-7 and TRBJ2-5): GAGVSQSPRYKVTKRGQDVTLRCDPISSHATLYWYQQALGQGPEFLTYFNYEAQPDKSGLPSDRFSAERPEGSISTLTIQRTEQRDSAMYRCASSAGTSGFQETQYFGPGTRLLVL.

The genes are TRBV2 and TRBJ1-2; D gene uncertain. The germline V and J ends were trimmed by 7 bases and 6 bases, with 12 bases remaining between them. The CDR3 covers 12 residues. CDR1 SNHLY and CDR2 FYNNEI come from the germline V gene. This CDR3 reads CASTDHPDGYTF. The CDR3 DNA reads TGTGCCAGCACCGACCACCCCGATGGCTACACCTTC.

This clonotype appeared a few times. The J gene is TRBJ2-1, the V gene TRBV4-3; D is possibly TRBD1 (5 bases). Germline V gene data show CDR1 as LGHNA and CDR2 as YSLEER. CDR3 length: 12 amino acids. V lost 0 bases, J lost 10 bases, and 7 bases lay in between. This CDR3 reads CASSQEWGEQFF. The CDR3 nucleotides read TGCGCCAGCAGCCAAGAATGGGGCGAGCAGTTCTTC.

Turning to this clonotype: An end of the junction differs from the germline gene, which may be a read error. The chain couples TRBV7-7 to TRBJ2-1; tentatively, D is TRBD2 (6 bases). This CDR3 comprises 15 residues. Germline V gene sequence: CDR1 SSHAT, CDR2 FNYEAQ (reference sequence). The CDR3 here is CASSPTSSPYNEQFF. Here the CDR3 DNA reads TGTGCTAGCAGCCCTACTAGCAGCCCCTACAATGAGCAGTTCTTC.

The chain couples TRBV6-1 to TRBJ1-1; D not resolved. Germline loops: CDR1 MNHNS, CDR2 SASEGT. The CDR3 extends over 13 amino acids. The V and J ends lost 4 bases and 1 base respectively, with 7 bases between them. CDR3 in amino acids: CASSVSGNTEAFF. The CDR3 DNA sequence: TGTGCCAGCAGTGTATCAGGGAACACTGAAGCTTTCTTT.

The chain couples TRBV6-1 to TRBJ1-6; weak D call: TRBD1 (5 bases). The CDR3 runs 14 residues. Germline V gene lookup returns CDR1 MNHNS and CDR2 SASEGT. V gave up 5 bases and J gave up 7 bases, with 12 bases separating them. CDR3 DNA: TGTGCCAGCAGTCCCGACAGAACAAATTCACCCCTCCACTTT. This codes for CASSPDRTNSPLHF.

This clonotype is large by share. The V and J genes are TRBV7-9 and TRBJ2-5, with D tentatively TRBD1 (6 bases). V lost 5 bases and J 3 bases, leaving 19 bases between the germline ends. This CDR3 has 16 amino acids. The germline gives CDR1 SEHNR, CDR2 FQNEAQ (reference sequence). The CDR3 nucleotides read TGTGCCAGCAGCCCTCGCCGGGCAGGGGTAAAAGAGACCCAGTACTTC. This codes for CASSPRRAGVKETQYF.